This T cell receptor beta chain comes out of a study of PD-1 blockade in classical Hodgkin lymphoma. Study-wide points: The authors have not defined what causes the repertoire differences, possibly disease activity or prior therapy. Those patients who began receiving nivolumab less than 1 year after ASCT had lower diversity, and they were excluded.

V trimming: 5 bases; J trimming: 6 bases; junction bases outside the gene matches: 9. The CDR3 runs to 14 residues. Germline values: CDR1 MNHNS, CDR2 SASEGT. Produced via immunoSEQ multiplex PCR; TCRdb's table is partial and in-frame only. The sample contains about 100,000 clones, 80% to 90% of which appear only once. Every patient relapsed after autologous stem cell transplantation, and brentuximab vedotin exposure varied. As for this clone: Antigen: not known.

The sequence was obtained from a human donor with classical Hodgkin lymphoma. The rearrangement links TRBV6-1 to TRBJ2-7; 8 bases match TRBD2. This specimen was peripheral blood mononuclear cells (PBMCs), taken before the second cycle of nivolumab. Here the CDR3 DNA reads TGTGCCAGCAGTTCGACCGGGACTAGTGGCGAGCAGTACTTC. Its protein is CASSSTGTSGEQYF.